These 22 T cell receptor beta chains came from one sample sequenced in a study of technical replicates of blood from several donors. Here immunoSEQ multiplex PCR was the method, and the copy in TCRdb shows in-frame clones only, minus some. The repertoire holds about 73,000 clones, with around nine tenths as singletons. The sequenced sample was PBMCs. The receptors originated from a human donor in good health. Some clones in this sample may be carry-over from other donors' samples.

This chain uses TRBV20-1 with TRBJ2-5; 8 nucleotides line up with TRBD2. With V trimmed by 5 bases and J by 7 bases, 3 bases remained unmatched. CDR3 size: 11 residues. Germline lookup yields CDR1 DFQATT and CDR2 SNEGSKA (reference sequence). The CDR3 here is CSAERERTQYF. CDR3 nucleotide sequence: TGCAGTGCTGAGCGGGAGCGGACCCAGTACTTC.

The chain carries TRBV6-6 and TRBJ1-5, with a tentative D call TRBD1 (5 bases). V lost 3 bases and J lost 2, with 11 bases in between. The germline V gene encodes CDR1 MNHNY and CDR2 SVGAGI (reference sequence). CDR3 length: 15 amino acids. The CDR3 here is CASSYSGSGNQPQHF. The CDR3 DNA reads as TGTGCCAGCAGTTATTCAGGGTCAGGCAATCAGCCCCAGCATTTT.

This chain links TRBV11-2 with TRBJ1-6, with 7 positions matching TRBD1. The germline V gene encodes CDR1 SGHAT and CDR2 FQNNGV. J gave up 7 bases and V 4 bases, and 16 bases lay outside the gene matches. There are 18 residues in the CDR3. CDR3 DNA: TGTGCCAGCAGCTCTCACACGAAGACAGGGAGATTGAATTCACCCCTCCACTTT. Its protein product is CASSSHTKTGRLNSPLHF.

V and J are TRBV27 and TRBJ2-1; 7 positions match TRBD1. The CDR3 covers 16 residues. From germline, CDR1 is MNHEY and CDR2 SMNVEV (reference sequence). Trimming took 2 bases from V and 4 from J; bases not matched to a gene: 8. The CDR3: CASSLRSAGGYNEQFF. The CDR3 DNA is TGTGCCAGCAGTTTAAGGTCGGCAGGGGGTTACAATGAGCAGTTCTTC.

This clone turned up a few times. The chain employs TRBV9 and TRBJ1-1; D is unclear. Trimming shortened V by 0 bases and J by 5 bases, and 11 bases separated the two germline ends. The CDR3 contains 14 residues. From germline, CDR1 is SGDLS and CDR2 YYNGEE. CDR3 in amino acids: CASSVDLSMTEAFF. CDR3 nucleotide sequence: TGTGCCAGCAGCGTAGATTTGAGCATGACTGAAGCTTTCTTT.

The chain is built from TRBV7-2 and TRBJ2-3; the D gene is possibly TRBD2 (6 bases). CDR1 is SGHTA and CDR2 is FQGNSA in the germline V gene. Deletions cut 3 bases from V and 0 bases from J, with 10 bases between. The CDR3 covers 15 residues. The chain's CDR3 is CASSLVRGSTDTQYF. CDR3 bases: TGTGCCAGCAGCTTGGTGCGGGGCAGCACAGATACGCAGTATTTT.

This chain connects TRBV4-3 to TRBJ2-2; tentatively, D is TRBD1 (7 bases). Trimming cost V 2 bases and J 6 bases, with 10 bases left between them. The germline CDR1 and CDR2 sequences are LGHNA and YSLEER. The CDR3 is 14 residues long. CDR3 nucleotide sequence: TGCGCCAGCAGCCAATCCAGGGGGGCCGGGGAGCTGTTTTTT. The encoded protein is CASSQSRGAGELFF.

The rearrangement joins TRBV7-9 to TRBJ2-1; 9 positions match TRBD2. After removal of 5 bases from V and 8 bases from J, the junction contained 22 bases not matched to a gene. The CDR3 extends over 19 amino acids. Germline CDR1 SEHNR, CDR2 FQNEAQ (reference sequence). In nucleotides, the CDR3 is TGTGCCAGCAGCCCACTCCCAGCGGGGGGTAGGGGCGGTCGGGATGAGCAGTTCTTC. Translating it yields CASSPLPAGGRGGRDEQFF.

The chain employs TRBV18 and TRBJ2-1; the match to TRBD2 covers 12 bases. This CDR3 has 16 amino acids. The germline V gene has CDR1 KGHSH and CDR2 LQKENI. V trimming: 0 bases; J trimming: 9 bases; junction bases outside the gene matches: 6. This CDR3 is CASSPPTSGRIGEQFF. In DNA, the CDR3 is TGTGCCAGCTCACCACCGACTAGCGGGAGAATCGGTGAGCAGTTCTTC.

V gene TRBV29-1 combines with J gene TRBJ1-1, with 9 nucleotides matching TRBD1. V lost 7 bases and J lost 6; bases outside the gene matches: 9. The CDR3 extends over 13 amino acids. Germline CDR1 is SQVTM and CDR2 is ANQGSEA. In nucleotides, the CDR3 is TGCAGCGCCGAACAGGGGGCAAATTCTGAAGCTTTCTTT. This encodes CSAEQGANSEAFF.

The CDR3 spells CASSPGPRASGGAGTQYF. CDR3 bases: TGCGCCAGCAGCCCAGGACCCCGGGCTAGCGGGGGGGCGGGGACCCAGTACTTC. The rearrangement uses TRBV5-1 and TRBJ2-5; 12 nucleotides agree with TRBD2. The CDR3 is made up of 18 amino acids. Germline CDR1 reads SGHRS; CDR2 reads YFSETQ. The V segment lost 4 bases and the J segment 7 bases; nucleotides outside the gene matches: 17.

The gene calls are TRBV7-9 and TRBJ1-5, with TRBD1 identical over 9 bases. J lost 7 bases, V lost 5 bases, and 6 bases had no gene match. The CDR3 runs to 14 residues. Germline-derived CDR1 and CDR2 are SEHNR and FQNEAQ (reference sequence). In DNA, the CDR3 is TGTGCCAGCAGCGCGGGACAGGGAGGCCAGCCCCAGCATTTT. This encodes CASSAGQGGQPQHF.

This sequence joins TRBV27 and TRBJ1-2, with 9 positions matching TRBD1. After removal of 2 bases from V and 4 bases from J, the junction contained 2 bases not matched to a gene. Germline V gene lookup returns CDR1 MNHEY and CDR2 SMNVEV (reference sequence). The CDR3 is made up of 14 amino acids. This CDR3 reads CASSLTQGAYGYTF. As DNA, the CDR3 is TGTGCCAGCAGTTTAACACAGGGGGCCTATGGCTACACCTTC.

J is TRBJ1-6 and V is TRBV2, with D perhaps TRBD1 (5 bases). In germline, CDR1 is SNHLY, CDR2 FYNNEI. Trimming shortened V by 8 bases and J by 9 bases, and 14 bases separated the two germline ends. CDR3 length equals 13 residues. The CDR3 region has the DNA TGTGCCAGCTCCTCAGGCGGGGCTTCACCCCTCCACTTT. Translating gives CASSSGGASPLHF.

DNA of the CDR3: TGTGCCAGCAGCTTTACAGAGAGCAATCAGCCCCAGCATTTT. This codes for CASSFTESNQPQHF. The chain links TRBV7-9 to TRBJ1-5, with no clear D. CDR1 is SEHNR and CDR2 is FQNEAQ in the germline V gene (reference sequence). The CDR3 runs 14 residues. V dropped 3 bases and J dropped 1 base, with 7 bases sitting between them.

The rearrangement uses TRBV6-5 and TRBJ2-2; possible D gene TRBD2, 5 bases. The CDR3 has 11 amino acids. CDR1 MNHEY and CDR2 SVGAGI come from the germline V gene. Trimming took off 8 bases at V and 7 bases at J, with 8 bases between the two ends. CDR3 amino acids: CASAGRGELFF. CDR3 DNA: TGTGCCAGCGCGGGCCGCGGGGAGCTGTTTTTT.

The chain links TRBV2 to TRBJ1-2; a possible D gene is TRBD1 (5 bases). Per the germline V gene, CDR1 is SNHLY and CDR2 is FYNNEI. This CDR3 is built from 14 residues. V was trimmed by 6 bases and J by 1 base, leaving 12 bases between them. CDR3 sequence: CASRGDSDNYGYTF. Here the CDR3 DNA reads TGTGCCAGCAGGGGCGACAGTGATAACTATGGCTACACCTTC.

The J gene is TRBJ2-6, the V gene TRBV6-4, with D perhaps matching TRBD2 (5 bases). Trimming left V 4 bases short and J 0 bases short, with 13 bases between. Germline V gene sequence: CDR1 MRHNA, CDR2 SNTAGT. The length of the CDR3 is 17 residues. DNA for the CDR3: TGTGCCAGCAGTGTTGAGGGATTCGGCTCTGGGGCCAACGTCCTGACTTTC. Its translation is CASSVEGFGSGANVLTF.

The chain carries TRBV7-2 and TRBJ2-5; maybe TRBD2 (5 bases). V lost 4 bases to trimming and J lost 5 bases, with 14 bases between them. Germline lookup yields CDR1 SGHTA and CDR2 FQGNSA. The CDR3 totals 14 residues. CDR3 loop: CASSSPGVAETQYF. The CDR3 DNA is TGTGCCAGCAGCTCACCCGGGGTTGCCGAGACCCAGTACTTC.

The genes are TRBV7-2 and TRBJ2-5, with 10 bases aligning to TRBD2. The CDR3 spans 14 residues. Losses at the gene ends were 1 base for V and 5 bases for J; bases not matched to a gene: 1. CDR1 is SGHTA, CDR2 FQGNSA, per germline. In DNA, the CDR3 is TGTGCCAGCAGCTTAGGGACTAGCGGTGAGACCCAGTACTTC. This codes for CASSLGTSGETQYF.

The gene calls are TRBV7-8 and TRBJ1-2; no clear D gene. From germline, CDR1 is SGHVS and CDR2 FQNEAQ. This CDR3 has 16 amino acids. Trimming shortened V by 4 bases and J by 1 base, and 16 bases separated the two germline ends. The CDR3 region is CASSSSRGLINYGYTF. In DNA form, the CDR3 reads TGTGCCAGCAGCTCATCCCGGGGATTAATTAACTATGGCTACACCTTC.

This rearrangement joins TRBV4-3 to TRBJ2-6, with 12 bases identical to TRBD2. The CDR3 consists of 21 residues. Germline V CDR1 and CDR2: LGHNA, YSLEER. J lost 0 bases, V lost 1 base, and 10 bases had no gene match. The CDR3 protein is CASSQAGGQTSGGSGANVLTF. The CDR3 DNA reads TGCGCCAGCAGCCAAGCTGGGGGGCAGACTAGCGGGGGCTCTGGGGCCAACGTCCTGACTTTC.